The clone carrying this T cell receptor beta chain has just one count. MiXCR was run by TCRdb on the RACE reads, yielding one entry per CDR3 protein. This sample has around 99,000 distinct CDR3 sequences; 9.2% occur once, and the top ten carry 2.5% to 3.5%. CDR3 length equals 18 residues. Germline V gene sequence: CDR1 MNHEY, CDR2 SVGAGI. Trimming took 5 bases from V and 0 from J, leaving 21 bases between them. These data come from a study of human T cells and chemical hapten exposure. Time point noted: patch test 2, 6 weeks after DPC sensitization. Stated treatment: therapeutic diphenylcyclopropenone sensitization with weekly scalp DPC. Donors, patients with alopecia ranging from 18 to 70 years old and judged suitable for DPC, provided samples.

The chain links TRBV6-5 to TRBJ2-3; unclear D gene. The sample here was whole blood, taken in connection with sensitization to the hapten diphenylcyclopropenone (DPC). The sequence was collected from a woman in her forties with alopecia areata. Some clones in this sample may be carry-over from other donors' samples. The CDR3 sequence is CASSPSLYSSRSTDTQYF. CDR3 nucleotide sequence: TGTGCCAGCAGTCCCTCCCTTTACAGCAGCCGAAGCACAGATACGCAGTATTTT.